Sequencing of this TCR beta chain was carried out in a study of control samples from healthy donors and cancer patients. Using immunoSEQ multiplex PCR, the repertoire was profiled, and TCRdb retains in-frame clones only, with some absent. The sample records 130,000 or so clones, roughly 84% being singletons. The TCR comes from a man aged 50-59 years in good health. Source material: blood.

This CDR3 reads CASSGTSGEEQYF. In nucleotides, the CDR3 is TGTGCCAGTAGTGGGACTAGCGGGGAGGAGCAGTACTTC. J is TRBJ2-7 and V is TRBV19, with TRBD2 matching over 13 bases. Germline V gene data show CDR1 as LNHDA and CDR2 as SQIVND (reference sequence). The CDR3 is 13 amino acids. Trimming cost V 5 bases and J 7 bases; bases outside gene matches: 2.